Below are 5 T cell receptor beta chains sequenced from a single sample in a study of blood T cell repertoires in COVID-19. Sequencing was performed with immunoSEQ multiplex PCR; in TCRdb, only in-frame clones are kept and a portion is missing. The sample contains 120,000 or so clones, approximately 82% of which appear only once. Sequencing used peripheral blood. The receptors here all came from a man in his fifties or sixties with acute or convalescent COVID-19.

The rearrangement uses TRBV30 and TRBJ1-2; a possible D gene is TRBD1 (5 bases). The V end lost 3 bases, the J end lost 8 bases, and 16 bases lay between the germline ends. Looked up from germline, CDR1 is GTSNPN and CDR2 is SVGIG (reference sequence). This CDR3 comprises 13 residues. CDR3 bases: TGTGCCTGGAGCGGGGGGTGGGGCTGGGGCTACACCTTC. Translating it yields CAWSGGWGWGYTF.

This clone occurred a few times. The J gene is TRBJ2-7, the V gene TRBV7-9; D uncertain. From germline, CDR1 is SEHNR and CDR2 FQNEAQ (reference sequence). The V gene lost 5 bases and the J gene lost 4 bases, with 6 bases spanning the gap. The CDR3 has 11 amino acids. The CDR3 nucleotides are TGTGCCAGCAGCCGCGTTTACGAGCAGTACTTC. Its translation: CASSRVYEQYF.

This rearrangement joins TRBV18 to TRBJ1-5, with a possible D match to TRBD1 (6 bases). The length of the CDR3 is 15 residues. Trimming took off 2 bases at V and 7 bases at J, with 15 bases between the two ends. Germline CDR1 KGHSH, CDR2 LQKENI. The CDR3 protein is CASSPAGGLVQPQHF. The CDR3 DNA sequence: TGTGCCAGCTCACCAGCCGGGGGGCTAGTCCAGCCCCAGCATTTT.

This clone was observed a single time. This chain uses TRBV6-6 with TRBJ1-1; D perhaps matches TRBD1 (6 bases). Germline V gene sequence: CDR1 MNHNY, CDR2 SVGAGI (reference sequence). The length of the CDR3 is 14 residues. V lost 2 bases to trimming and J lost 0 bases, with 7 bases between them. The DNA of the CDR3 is TGTGCCAGCAGTTACCAGGGGATGAACACTGAAGCTTTCTTT. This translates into CASSYQGMNTEAFF.

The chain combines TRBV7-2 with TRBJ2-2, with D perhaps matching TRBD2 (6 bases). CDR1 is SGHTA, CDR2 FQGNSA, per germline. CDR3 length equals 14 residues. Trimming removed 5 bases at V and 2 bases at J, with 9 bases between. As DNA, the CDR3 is TGTGCCAGCAGCACGGGACTTAACACCGGGGAGCTGTTTTTT. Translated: CASSTGLNTGELFF.